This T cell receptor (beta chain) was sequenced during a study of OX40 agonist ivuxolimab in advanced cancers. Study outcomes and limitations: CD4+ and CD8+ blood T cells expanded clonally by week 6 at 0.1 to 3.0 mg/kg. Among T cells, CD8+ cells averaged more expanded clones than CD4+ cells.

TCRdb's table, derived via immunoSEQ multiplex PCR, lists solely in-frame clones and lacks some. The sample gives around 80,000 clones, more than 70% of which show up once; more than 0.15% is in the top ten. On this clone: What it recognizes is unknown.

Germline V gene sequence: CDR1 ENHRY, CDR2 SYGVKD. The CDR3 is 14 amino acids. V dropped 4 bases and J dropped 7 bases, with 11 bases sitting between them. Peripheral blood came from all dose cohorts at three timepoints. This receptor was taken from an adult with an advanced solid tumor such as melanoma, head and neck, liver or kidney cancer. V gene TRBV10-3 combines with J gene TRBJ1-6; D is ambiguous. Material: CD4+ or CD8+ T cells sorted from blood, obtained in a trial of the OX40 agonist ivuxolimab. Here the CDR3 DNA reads TGTGCCATCAGTGTCACCGGGTCGAATTCACCCCTCCACTTT. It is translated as CAISVTGSNSPLHF.